The present TCR beta chain was sequenced within a study of PD-L1 blockade in urothelial cancer. On the study more broadly: The median number of T cells present in blood samples was 141,255. Regarding the study as a whole: Stronger expansion of tumor-associated clones in blood at 3 weeks distinguished durable-benefit patients. Pretreatment blood TCR clonality under the median forecast improved survival.

With respect to this clone: Its target is unknown.

Here immunoSEQ multiplex PCR was the method, and the copy in TCRdb shows in-frame clones only, minus some. The sample has 45,000 to 60,000 clones, more than 75% seen once. This CDR3 region has 14 residues. Germline V gene lookup returns CDR1 SGHNT and CDR2 YYREEE (reference sequence). With 6 bases removed from V and 0 bases from J, the gap between germline ends came to 12 bases. Time point indicated: pretreatment peripheral blood. Patients' urothelial carcinoma was locally advanced or metastatic. The sequencing here drew on PBMCs, taken around atezolizumab (anti-PD-L1) treatment. The receptor was derived from a man between 50 and 59 years old with urothelial cancer. V and J are TRBV5-4 and TRBJ1-2; tentative D call: TRBD1 (6 bases). The CDR3 loop reads CASTAGASNYGYTF. The CDR3 bases are TGTGCCAGCACCGCGGGGGCGTCTAACTATGGCTACACCTTC. The variable domain in full, completed from reference TRBV5-4 and TRBJ1-2, reads ETGVTQSPTHLIKTRGQQVTLRCSSQSGHNTVSWYQQALGQGPQFIFQYYREEENGRGNFPPRFSGLQFPNYSSELNVNALELDDSALYLCASTAGASNYGYTFGSGTRLTVV.